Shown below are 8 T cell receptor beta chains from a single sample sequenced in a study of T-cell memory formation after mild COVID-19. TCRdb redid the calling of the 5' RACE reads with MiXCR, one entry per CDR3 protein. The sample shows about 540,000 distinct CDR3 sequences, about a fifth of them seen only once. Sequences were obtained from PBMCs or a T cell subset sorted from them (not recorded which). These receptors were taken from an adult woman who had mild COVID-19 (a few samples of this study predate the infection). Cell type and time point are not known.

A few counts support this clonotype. The CDR3 is CASSVGGRETQYF. In DNA form, the CDR3 reads TGTGCCAGCAGCGTAGGGGGTCGGGAGACCCAGTACTTC. V and J are TRBV9 and TRBJ2-5; D gene unclear. The length of the CDR3 is 13 residues. Trimming pared 0 bases from V and 5 bases from J, leaving 8 bases between. Germline CDR1 is SGDLS and CDR2 is YYNGEE. Full variable domain (outside the CDR3, taken from reference TRBV9 and TRBJ2-5): DSGVTQTPKHLITATGQRVTLRCSPRSGDLSVYWYQQSLDQGLQFLIQYYNGEERAKGNILERFSAQQFPDLHSELNLSSLELGDSALYFCASSVGGRETQYFGPGTRLLVL.

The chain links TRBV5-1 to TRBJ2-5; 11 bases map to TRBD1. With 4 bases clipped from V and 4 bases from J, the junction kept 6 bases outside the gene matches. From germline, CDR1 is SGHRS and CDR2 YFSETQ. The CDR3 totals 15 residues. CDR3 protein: CASSERTGGGETQYF. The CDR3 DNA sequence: TGCGCCAGCAGCGAAAGGACAGGGGGCGGAGAGACCCAGTACTTC.

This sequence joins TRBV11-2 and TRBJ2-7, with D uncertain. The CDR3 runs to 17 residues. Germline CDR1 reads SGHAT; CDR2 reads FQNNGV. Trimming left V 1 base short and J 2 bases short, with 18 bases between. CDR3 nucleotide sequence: TGTGCCAGCAGCTTAGGCATCTCCGGCAGAACCCCCTACGAGCAGTACTTC. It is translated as CASSLGISGRTPYEQYF.

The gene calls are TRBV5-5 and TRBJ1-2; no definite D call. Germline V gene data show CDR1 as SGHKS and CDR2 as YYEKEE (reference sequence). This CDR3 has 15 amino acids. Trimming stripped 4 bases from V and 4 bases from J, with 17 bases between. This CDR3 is CASSPVGLPLYGYTF. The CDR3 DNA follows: TGTGCCAGCAGCCCTGTTGGCCTCCCTCTCTATGGCTACACCTTC.

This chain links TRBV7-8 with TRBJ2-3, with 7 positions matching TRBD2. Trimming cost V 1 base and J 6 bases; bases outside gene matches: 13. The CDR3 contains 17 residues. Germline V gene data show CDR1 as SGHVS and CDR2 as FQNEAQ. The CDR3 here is CASSLGGGGRAPDTQYF. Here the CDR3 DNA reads TGTGCCAGCAGCTTAGGCGGTGGAGGGAGGGCCCCGGATACGCAGTATTTT.

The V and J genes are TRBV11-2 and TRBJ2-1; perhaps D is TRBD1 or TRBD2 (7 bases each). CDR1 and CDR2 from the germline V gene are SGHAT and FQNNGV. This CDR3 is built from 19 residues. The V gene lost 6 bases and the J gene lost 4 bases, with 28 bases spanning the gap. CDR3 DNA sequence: TGTGCCAGCAGTCAAGCTTGGGAGGGACAGAGTTATATTTACAATGAGCAGTTCTTC. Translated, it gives CASSQAWEGQSYIYNEQFF.

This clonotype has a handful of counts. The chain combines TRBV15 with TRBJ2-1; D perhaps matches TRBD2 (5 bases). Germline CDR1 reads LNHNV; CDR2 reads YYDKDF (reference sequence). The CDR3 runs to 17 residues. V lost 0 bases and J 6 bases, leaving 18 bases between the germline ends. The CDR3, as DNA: TGTGCCACCAGCAGAGATCCCGGGATGTGGGAATCCAATGAGCAGTTCTTC. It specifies CATSRDPGMWESNEQFF.

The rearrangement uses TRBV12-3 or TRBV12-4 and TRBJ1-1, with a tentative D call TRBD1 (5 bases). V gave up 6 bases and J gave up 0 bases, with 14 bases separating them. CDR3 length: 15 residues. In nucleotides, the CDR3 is TGTGCCAGCAGACGGGGACCGATACTGAACACTGAAGCTTTCTTT. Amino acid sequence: CASRRGPILNTEAFF.